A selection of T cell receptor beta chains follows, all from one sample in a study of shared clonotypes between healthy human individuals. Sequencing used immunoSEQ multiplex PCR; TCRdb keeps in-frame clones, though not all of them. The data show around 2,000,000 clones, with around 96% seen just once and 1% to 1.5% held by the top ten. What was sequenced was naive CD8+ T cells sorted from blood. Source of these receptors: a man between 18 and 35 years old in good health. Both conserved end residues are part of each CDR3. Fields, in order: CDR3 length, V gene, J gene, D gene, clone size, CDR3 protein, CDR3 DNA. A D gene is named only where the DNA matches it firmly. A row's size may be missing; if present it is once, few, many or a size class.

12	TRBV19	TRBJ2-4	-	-	CASLSWGNIQYF	TGTGCCAGCCTATCATGGGGGAACATTCAGTACTTC
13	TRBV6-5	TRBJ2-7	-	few	CASSPDSSYEQYF	TGTGCCAGCAGCCCGGACAGCTCCTACGAGCAGTACTTC
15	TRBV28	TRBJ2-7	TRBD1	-	CASSFVQGALEEQYF	TGTGCCAGCAGTTTTGTGCAGGGGGCTTTGGAGGAGCAGTACTTC
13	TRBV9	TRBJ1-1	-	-	CASSVARNTEAFF	TGTGCCAGCAGCGTAGCTAGGAACACTGAAGCTTTCTTT
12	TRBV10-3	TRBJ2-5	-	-	CAIRGDGETQYF	TGTGCCATCAGAGGGGACGGAGAGACCCAGTACTTC
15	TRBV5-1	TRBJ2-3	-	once	CASSLWFPTSDTQYF	TGCGCCAGCAGCTTGTGGTTCCCCACCTCAGATACGCAGTATTTT
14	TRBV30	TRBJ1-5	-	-	CAWSAGQGNQPQHF	TGTGCCTGGAGTGCGGGCCAGGGAAATCAGCCCCAGCATTTT
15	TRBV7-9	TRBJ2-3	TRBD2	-	CASSSTSGVTDTQYF	TGTGCCAGCAGCTCGACTAGCGGTGTGACAGATACGCAGTATTTT
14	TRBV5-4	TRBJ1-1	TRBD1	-	CASSPTTGGTEAFF	TGTGCCAGCAGCCCGACGACAGGGGGCACTGAAGCTTTCTTT
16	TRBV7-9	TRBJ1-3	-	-	CASSPPTRGSGNTIYF	TGTGCCAGCAGCCCGCCGACAAGAGGTTCAGGAAACACCATATATTTT
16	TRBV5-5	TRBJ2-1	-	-	CASSPLRDGPYNEQFF	TGTGCCAGCAGCCCCCTACGGGACGGGCCCTACAATGAGCAGTTCTTC
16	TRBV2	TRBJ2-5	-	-	CASNLGQGGPTETQYF	TGTGCCAGCAACCTCGGACAGGGAGGGCCCACGGAGACCCAGTACTTC
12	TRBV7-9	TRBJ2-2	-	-	CASGRGTGELFF	TGTGCCAGCGGACGGGGAACCGGGGAGCTGTTTTTT
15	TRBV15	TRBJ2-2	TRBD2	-	CATSLGLADTGELFF	TGTGCCACCAGCCTCGGACTAGCGGACACCGGGGAGCTGTTTTTT
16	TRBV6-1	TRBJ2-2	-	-	CASSEALLEESGELFF	TGTGCCAGCAGTGAAGCGCTTCTCGAAGAATCCGGGGAGCTGTTTTTT
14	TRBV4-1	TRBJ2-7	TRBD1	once	CASSLRDRGYEQYF	TGCGCCAGCAGCCTAAGGGACAGGGGATACGAGCAGTACTTC
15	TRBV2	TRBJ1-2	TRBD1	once	CASNPGQKSNYGYTF	TGTGCCAGCAATCCGGGACAGAAAAGTAACTATGGCTACACCTTC
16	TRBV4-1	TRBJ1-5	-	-	CASSLRGTDSNQPQHF	TGCGCCAGCAGCCTACGAGGCACCGATAGCAATCAGCCCCAGCATTTT
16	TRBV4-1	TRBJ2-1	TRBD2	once	CASSQTSSGRAYEQFF	TGCGCCAGCAGCCAAACGTCCAGCGGGAGGGCCTATGAGCAGTTCTTC
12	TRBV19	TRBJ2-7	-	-	CASSRGAYEQYF	TGTGCCAGTAGCAGGGGGGCCTACGAGCAGTACTTC
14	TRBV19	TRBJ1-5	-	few	CASSIRDLNQPQHF	TGTGCCAGTAGTATACGGGACTTAAATCAGCCCCAGCATTTT
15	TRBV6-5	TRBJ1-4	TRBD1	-	CASSLAGGTNEKLFF	TGTGCCAGCAGTCTCGCAGGGGGAACTAATGAAAAACTGTTTTTT
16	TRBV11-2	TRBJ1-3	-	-	CASSPREGPSGNTIYF	TGTGCCAGCAGCCCGAGGGAGGGGCCCTCTGGAAACACCATATATTTT
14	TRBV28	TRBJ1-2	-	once	CASNPAPGVYGYTF	TGTGCCAGCAATCCAGCCCCCGGGGTCTATGGCTACACCTTC
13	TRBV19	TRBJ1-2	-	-	CASTPGAGYGYTF	TGTGCCAGTACCCCTGGGGCTGGGTATGGCTACACCTTC
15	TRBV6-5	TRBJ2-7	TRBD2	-	CASSPGLAGDYEQYF	TGTGCCAGCAGTCCCGGACTAGCGGGAGACTACGAGCAGTACTTC
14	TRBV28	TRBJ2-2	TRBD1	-	CATTGTGYSGELFF	TGTGCCACCACCGGGACAGGGTATTCCGGGGAGCTGTTTTTT
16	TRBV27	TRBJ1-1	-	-	CASSLSAGEVNTEAFF	TGTGCCAGCAGTTTGTCGGCAGGGGAGGTGAACACTGAAGCTTTCTTT
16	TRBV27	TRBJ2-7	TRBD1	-	CASSPLRTGGSYEQYF	TGTGCCAGCAGTCCCCTTAGGACAGGGGGCTCCTACGAGCAGTACTTC
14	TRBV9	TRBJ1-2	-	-	CASSVESGYEGYTF	TGTGCCAGCAGCGTAGAATCCGGTTATGAGGGCTACACCTTC
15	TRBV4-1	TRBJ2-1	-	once	CASGRLEGSYNEQFF	TGCGCCAGCGGGAGACTAGAAGGGTCCTACAATGAGCAGTTCTTC
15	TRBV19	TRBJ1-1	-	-	CASSKVGGANTEAFF	TGTGCCAGTAGTAAAGTGGGGGGGGCGAACACTGAAGCTTTCTTT
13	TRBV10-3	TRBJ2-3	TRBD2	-	CAISLADTDTQYF	TGTGCCATCAGTCTAGCGGACACAGATACGCAGTATTTT
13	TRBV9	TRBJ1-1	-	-	CASSEGINTEAFF	TGTGCCAGCAGTGAAGGCATTAACACTGAAGCTTTCTTT
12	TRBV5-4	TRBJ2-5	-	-	CASSGLLGTQYF	TGTGCCAGCAGCGGCTTACTCGGGACCCAGTACTTC
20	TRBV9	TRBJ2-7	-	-	CASSRGFGEGIDVRSYEQYF	TGTGCCAGCAGCCGCGGATTCGGGGAAGGTATTGATGTTCGGTCCTACGAGCAGTACTTC
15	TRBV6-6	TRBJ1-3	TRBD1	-	CASTLWDRGGNTIYF	TGTGCCAGCACTCTTTGGGACAGGGGCGGAAACACCATATATTTT
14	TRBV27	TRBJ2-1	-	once	CASSLRGGYNEQFF	TGTGCCAGCAGTTTAAGGGGCGGATACAATGAGCAGTTCTTC
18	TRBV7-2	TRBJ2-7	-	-	CASSLAGASRPRGCEQYF	TGTGCCAGCAGCTTAGCGGGGGCCTCCCGGCCCCGGGGCTGCGAGCAGTACTTC
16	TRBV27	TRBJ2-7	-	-	CASSLIQPLRAYEQYF	TGTGCCAGCAGTTTAATACAGCCACTTCGAGCCTACGAGCAGTACTTC
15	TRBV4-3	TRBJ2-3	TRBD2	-	CASSQETSGMDTQYF	TGCGCCAGCAGCCAAGAGACTAGCGGGATGGATACGCAGTATTTT
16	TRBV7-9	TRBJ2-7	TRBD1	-	CASSPGRDRGFDEQYF	TGTGCCAGCAGCCCGGGCCGGGACAGGGGTTTTGACGAGCAGTACTTC
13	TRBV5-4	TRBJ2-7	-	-	CASSFGVTYEQYF	TGTGCCAGCAGCTTTGGGGTTACCTACGAGCAGTACTTC
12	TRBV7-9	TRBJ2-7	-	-	CASSDSVYEQYF	TGTGCCAGCAGCGATTCAGTCTACGAGCAGTACTTC
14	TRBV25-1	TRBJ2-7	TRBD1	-	CASSEFGTGVEQYF	TGTGCCAGCAGTGAATTCGGGACAGGGGTCGAGCAGTACTTC
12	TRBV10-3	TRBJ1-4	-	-	CAIRGAGEKLFF	TGTGCCATCCGGGGGGCAGGTGAAAAACTGTTTTTT
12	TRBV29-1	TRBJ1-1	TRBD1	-	CSVLQGATEAFF	TGCAGCGTTCTACAGGGGGCCACTGAAGCTTTCTTT
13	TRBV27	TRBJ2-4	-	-	CASSLQGGDIQYF	TGTGCCAGCAGTTTACAGGGCGGGGACATTCAGTACTTC
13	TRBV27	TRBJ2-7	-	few	CASSWKGPYEQYF	TGTGCCAGCAGTTGGAAGGGGCCCTACGAGCAGTACTTC
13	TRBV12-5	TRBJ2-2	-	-	CASGLLPAGELFF	TGTGCTAGTGGTTTGTTGCCGGCCGGGGAGCTGTTTTTT
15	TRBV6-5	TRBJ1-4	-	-	CASSYSGGSNEKLFF	TGTGCCAGCAGTTACTCGGGCGGAAGTAATGAAAAACTGTTTTTT
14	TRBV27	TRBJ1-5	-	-	CASRTGGSNQPQHF	TGTGCCAGCCGGACGGGGGGATCCAATCAGCCCCAGCATTTT
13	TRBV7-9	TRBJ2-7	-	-	CASSLVREDEQYF	TGTGCCAGCAGCTTAGTACGTGAAGACGAGCAGTACTTC